A selection of T cell receptor beta chains follows, all from one sample in a study of cytomegalovirus exposure and HLA in healthy donors. The protocol was immunoSEQ multiplex PCR, while the TCRdb copy is restricted to in-frame clones and leaves out a portion. Of about 130,000 clones in the sample, 77% are singletons; the top ten hold 3.5% to 5%. The material sequenced was PBMCs. These receptors were obtained from a male donor in good health and CMV-seropositive. Each CDR3 is given with its conserved first and last residue. D genes are given only for firm matches. Some rows mark clone size as missing; the rest say once, few, many or name a class of expanded clone.

.	TRBJ2-3	TRBV6-1	once	TGTGCCAGCAGTGACGGGCTAGCGAAATTTTCTACGCAGTATTTT	CASSDGLAKFSTQYF
.	TRBJ2-7	TRBV19	.	TGTGCCAGTACGGACCGGGAGCAGACCTACGAGCAGTACTTC	CASTDREQTYEQYF
.	TRBJ1-4	TRBV6-5	few	TGTGCCAGCAGTTACAGGGAGGTGATCAATGAAAAACTGTTTTTT	CASSYREVINEKLFF
TRBD2	TRBJ2-3	TRBV5-6	.	TGTGCCAGCAGCTTCGGACTAGTAAGCACAGATACGCAGTATTTT	CASSFGLVSTDTQYF
TRBD1	TRBJ2-1	TRBV11-3	.	TGTGCCAGCAGCCCCAGAGCCGGGACAGGGGAATACAATGAGCAGTTCTTC	CASSPRAGTGEYNEQFF
.	TRBJ2-3	TRBV7-8	.	TGTGCCAGCAGCTCTTGGCAAGATACGCAGTATTTT	CASSSWQDTQYF
.	TRBJ2-7	TRBV28	.	TGTGCCAGCAGTTCACCCGGCGCCACAGGGCGCGAGCAGTACTTC	CASSSPGATGREQYF
.	TRBJ2-7	TRBV7-8	once	TGTGCCAGCAGCTTAGGGCGGAGGACCACCTACGAGCAGTACTTC	CASSLGRRTTYEQYF
.	TRBJ1-3	TRBV28	.	TGTGCCAGCAGTGAAACCAGGGTTTCCTCTGGAAACACCATATATTTT	CASSETRVSSGNTIYF
.	TRBJ1-1	TRBV13	.	TGTGCCAGCAGCTTACAGGGATCTGAAGCTTTCTTT	CASSLQGSEAFF
.	TRBJ2-7	TRBV11-2	.	TGTGCCAGCAGCTCTCAGGGTTTAGCATCCTACGAGCAGTACTTC	CASSSQGLASYEQYF
.	TRBJ2-5	TRBV30	.	TGTGCCTGGAGTGTCCCCCCTTTGGAGACCCAGTACTTC	CAWSVPPLETQYF
.	TRBJ1-4	TRBV12-2	.	TGTGCAAGTCGCTTAGCGGCCGGTCCCAGGGGGCTCCGTTTAGCAACTAATGAAAAACTGTTTTTT	CASRLAAGPRGLRLATNEKLFF
.	TRBJ2-5	TRBV6-5	.	TGTGCCAGCAGCCCAAAAGGGGCAGGAAAAGAGACCCAGTACTTC	CASSPKGAGKETQYF
TRBD2	TRBJ2-5	TRBV5-8	.	TGTGCCAGCAGCTTGGGGCCGGGAGGGCCAGGGGAGACCCAGTACTTC	CASSLGPGGPGETQYF
.	TRBJ2-1	TRBV5-6	.	TGTGCCAGCAGAACGGGTGGCATCCCATTTTCGAATGAGCAGTTCTTC	CASRTGGIPFSNEQFF
.	TRBJ1-5	TRBV6-1	.	TGTGCCAGCAGTGCGGGGTGGGGTAGCAATCAGCCCCAGCATTTT	CASSAGWGSNQPQHF
TRBD2	TRBJ2-7	TRBV7-9	.	TGTGCCAGCAGCCTCATCCGGGGGGGAGCCTACGAGCAGTACTTC	CASSLIRGGAYEQYF
.	TRBJ2-7	TRBV10-3	.	TGTGCCATCAGTGGGTTACAGGGCTACGAGCAGTACTTC	CAISGLQGYEQYF
.	TRBJ2-3	TRBV9	few	TGTGCCAGCAGCGCCGGGGGACAGACTTTTAGTACGCAGTATTTT	CASSAGGQTFSTQYF
.	TRBJ2-7	TRBV28	.	TGTGCCAGCAGCCCCCACGGGCAGGGGATGTACGAGCAGTACTTC	CASSPHGQGMYEQYF
.	TRBJ1-5	TRBV6-1	few	TGTGCCAGCAGTACGGGGAATCAGCCCCAGCATTTT	CASSTGNQPQHF
TRBD2	TRBJ2-5	TRBV7-9	.	TGTGCCAGCAGCTTAGCACCTAGCGGGGAGGGGACCCAGTACTTC	CASSLAPSGEGTQYF
.	TRBJ1-1	TRBV19	.	TGTGCCAGTAGGGACAGGAACACTGAAGCTTTCTTT	CASRDRNTEAFF
.	TRBJ1-5	TRBV28	.	TGTGCCAGCAGTTTACCTTCAGCAGGCAGCAATCAGCCCCAGCATTTT	CASSLPSAGSNQPQHF
.	TRBJ1-2	TRBV19	.	TGTGCCAGTAGTATGGGACACCGTCGTTATGGCTACACCTTC	CASSMGHRRYGYTF
TRBD2	TRBJ2-7	TRBV5-6	few	TGTGCCAGTACTAGCGGGAGAGGCTACGAGCAGTACTTC	CASTSGRGYEQYF
.	TRBJ2-4	TRBV28	.	TGTGCCAGCACCGCTCGGGACTTAGCCAAAAACATTCAGTACTTC	CASTARDLAKNIQYF
.	TRBJ1-1	TRBV10-3	.	TGTGCCATCAGTGATTATCGGTGGAACACTGAAGCTTTCTTT	CAISDYRWNTEAFF
.	TRBJ1-2	TRBV29-1	few	TGCAGCGTTCGGGGGAACGGCTACACCTTC	CSVRGNGYTF
.	TRBJ2-1	TRBV6-4	once	TGTGCCAGCAGTGCCGGCCCGGGGGGCGATGAGCAGTTCTTC	CASSAGPGGDEQFF
TRBD1	TRBJ2-6	TRBV19	.	TGTGCCAGTAGTATCGGGGGGACAGGGGCTATCTCTGGGGCCAACGGCCTGACTTTC	CASSIGGTGAISGANGLTF
.	TRBJ2-7	TRBV15	once	TGTGCCACCAGCAGAGTCCTGGGCACGATAGTAGAGAGCTCCTACGAGCAGTACTTC	CATSRVLGTIVESSYEQYF
.	TRBJ1-2	TRBV25-1	once	TGTGCCAGCAGTGAATTTACGGGTGGCTACACCTTC	CASSEFTGGYTF
.	TRBJ2-1	TRBV5-1	few	TGCGCCAGCAGCTTGGTACGAGAGTTCTCCTACAATGAGCAGTTCTTC	CASSLVREFSYNEQFF
.	TRBJ2-7	TRBV7-8	.	TGTGCCAGCAGCTTACTCAGGCCTCCCTTCTACGAGCAGTACTTC	CASSLLRPPFYEQYF
.	TRBJ2-7	TRBV6-1	.	TGTGCCAGCAGTGGCCCACAGGGTTCCTACGAGCAGTACTTC	CASSGPQGSYEQYF
TRBD2	TRBJ2-5	TRBV28	.	TGTGCCAGCATCCCCGGGGGGGAGGAGAAGACCCAGTACTTC	CASIPGGEEKTQYF
.	TRBJ2-1	TRBV6-1	.	TGTGCCAGCAGTGTGACGGGGGACTCCTACAATGAGCAGTTCTTC	CASSVTGDSYNEQFF
TRBD2	TRBJ2-7	TRBV5-1	.	TGCGCCAGCAGCTTTCGGACTAGCGGGAGCGGCGACGAGCAGTACTTC	CASSFRTSGSGDEQYF
.	TRBJ1-4	TRBV4-1	.	TGCGCCAGCAGCCCTCGACAGGCCCCTAATGAAAAACTGTTTTTT	CASSPRQAPNEKLFF
TRBD1	TRBJ1-1	TRBV5-1	.	TGCGCCAGCAGCCCCGGGACAGGGTCCACTGAAGCTTTCTTT	CASSPGTGSTEAFF
TRBD1	TRBJ2-3	TRBV6-5	.	TGTGCCAGCAGTTACGGGGGGACAGGGCGCGGAGATACGCAGTATTTT	CASSYGGTGRGDTQYF
.	TRBJ2-7	TRBV7-2	.	TGTGCCAGCAGCTCGTGGACTGGATACGAGCAGTACTTC	CASSSWTGYEQYF
.	TRBJ1-2	TRBV5-4	.	TGTGCCAGCACCGGGGGGGGAACTAACTATGGCTACACCTTC	CASTGGGTNYGYTF
.	TRBJ2-7	TRBV6-5	.	TGTGCCAGCAGTCCTACAGGGGGACTAGCTTACTTC	CASSPTGGLAYF
TRBD1	TRBJ2-6	TRBV5-1	.	TGCGCCAGCAGCTCGGGACAGGGGGCTGCTGGGGCCAACGTCCTGACTTTC	CASSSGQGAAGANVLTF
.	TRBJ2-7	TRBV7-2	.	TGTGCCAGCAGCTTAGCAGAGGGAAGTTACGAGCAGTACTTC	CASSLAEGSYEQYF
TRBD2	TRBJ2-1	TRBV4-1	.	TGCGCCAGCAGCCCCCCCTCGGGACTAGCGGGGGGGCCGAATGAGCAGTTCTTC	CASSPPSGLAGGPNEQFF
TRBD2	TRBJ2-2	TRBV19	.	TGTGCCAGTAGAATAGCGGGAGGAGTCAACACCGGGGAGCTGTTTTTT	CASRIAGGVNTGELFF
TRBD2	TRBJ2-3	TRBV4-1	.	TGCGCCAGCAGCCAAGTTCAGACTAGCGGGGGCCAGACAGATACGCAGTATTTT	CASSQVQTSGGQTDTQYF
TRBD1	TRBJ2-7	TRBV5-1	.	TGCGCCAGCAGCGACGGGACAGGGTTCTACGAGCAGTACTTC	CASSDGTGFYEQYF